The 8 T cell receptor beta chains given below trace back to one sample, sequenced in a study of T cells in Graves' hyperthyroidism and ophthalmopathy (dated by TCRdb to 2018 to 2020). Receptor amplification or capture employed multiplex PCR. The instrument was an Illumina HiSeq 2000. Amplification of TCR beta CDR3 regions was carried out from RNA transcripts. The first round of RT-PCR for the TCR CDR3 was performed with the HTBI primer set and the Qiagen OneStep RT-PCR kit. The public reads were reprocessed in TCRdb via fastp at Q25 and MiXCR, keeping in-frame beta chains. When rows share a CDR3 protein, they turn into one entry using the most common DNA and genes. The sample table shows 700,000 or so distinct CDR3 sequences, and 15% to 20% are seen once. The ten biggest clones cover around 7.7% of the sample. The sequenced sample consisted of blood. These receptors were obtained from a man aged 18 to 30 with Graves' hyperthyroidism.

This clonotype was seen a few times. The V call is TRBV12-3 or TRBV12-4, the J call TRBJ2-2, with TRBD1 matching 8 bases. There are 17 residues in the CDR3. The V segment lost 0 bases and the J segment 0 bases; nucleotides outside the gene matches: 3. The CDR3 nucleotides read TGTGCCAGCAGTTTAGCGGGGACAGGTACGAACACCGGGGAGCTGTTTTTT. Translating it yields CASSLAGTGTNTGELFF.

J is TRBJ2-1 and V is TRBV7-9, with 12 bases matching TRBD2. Per the germline V gene, CDR1 is SEHNR and CDR2 is FQNEAQ (reference sequence). There are 19 residues in the CDR3. V shed 7 bases and J 7 bases; nucleotides not matched to a gene: 20. The CDR3 sequence: CASILTGTSGWARDNEQFF. The DNA for the CDR3 is TGTGCCAGCATCCTTACCGGGACTAGCGGGTGGGCTCGTGATAATGAGCAGTTCTTC.

At least ten counts were recorded for this clonotype. This chain joins TRBV20-1 and TRBJ2-3; the D is unclear. V lost 1 base and J 8 bases, leaving 16 bases between the germline ends. Germline V gives CDR1 DFQATT, CDR2 SNEGSKA (reference sequence). CDR3 length equals 14 residues. The CDR3 DNA is TGCAGTGCTAGAGTGGGGTTCGGCTATGGTACGCAGTATTTT. It specifies CSARVGFGYGTQYF.

This clonotype was seen a handful of times. The V gene is TRBV4-1, the J gene TRBJ1-2; perhaps TRBD1 as D (5 bases). Germline loops: CDR1 MGHRA, CDR2 YSYEKL. This CDR3 is 15 amino acids long. V gave up 5 bases and J gave up 8 bases, with 21 bases separating them. The CDR3 spells CASSTRIRRDRGYTF. CDR3 coding DNA: TGCGCCAGCAGCACCCGAATCCGCCGGGACCGGGGCTACACCTTC.

In this sample, this clonotype turned up many times. This chain uses TRBV20-1 with TRBJ2-1, with D possibly being TRBD1 or TRBD2 (5 bases each). This CDR3 region has 17 residues. Trimming left V 0 bases short and J 7 bases short, with 22 bases between. Germline V lookup: CDR1 DFQATT, CDR2 SNEGSKA (reference sequence). The CDR3 region has the DNA TGCAGTGCTAGAGATGGGGGTGTTAGGGTCGTGGTGAATGAGCAGTTCTTC. This codes for CSARDGGVRVVVNEQFF.

This clonotype turned up a few times. The chain is built from TRBV7-9 and TRBJ2-7, with D uncertain. Deletions cut 5 bases from V and 5 bases from J, with 13 bases between. The CDR3 covers 13 residues. CDR1 SEHNR and CDR2 FQNEAQ come from the germline V gene (reference sequence). The CDR3, as DNA: TGTGCCAGCAGCCGCGGAGAGTCTCACGAGCAGTACTTC. The encoded protein is CASSRGESHEQYF.

The J gene is TRBJ2-1, the V gene TRBV20-1; 10 bases line up with TRBD2. V trimming: 6 bases; J trimming: 10 bases; junction bases outside the gene matches: 12. Germline loops: CDR1 DFQATT, CDR2 SNEGSKA (reference sequence). The CDR3 runs to 14 residues. CDR3 amino acids: CSAISGTSVGEQFF. Here the CDR3 DNA reads TGCAGTGCAATCTCCGGGACTAGCGTCGGAGAGCAGTTCTTC.

This chain joins TRBV27 and TRBJ2-1; D is tentatively TRBD1 or TRBD2 (6 bases each). The length of the CDR3 is 17 residues. Trimming left V 4 bases short and J 0 bases short, with 16 bases between. The V gene's germline CDR1 is MNHEY and CDR2 SMNVEV (reference sequence). CDR3 sequence (DNA): TGTGCCAGCAGTTATACTAGCCGGGGGCCCTCCTACAATGAGCAGTTCTTC. It yields the protein CASSYTSRGPSYNEQFF.